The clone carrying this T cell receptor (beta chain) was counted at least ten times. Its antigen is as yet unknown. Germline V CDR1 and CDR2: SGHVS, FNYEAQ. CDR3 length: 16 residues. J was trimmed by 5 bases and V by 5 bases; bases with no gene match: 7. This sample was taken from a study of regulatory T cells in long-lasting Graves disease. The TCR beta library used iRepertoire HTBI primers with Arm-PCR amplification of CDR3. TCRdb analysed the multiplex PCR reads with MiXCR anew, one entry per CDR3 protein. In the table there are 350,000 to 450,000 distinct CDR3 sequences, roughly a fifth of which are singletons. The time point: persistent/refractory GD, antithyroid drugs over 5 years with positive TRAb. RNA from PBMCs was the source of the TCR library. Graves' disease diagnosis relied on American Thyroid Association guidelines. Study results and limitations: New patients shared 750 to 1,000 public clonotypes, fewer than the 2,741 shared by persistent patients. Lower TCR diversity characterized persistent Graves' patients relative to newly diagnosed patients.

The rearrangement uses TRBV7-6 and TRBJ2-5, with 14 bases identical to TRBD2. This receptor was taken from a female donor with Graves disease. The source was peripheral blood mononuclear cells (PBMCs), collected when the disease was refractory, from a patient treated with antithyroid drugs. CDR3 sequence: CASSAGLAGEHETQYF. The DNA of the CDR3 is TGTGCCAGCAGCGCGGGACTAGCGGGAGAGCATGAGACCCAGTACTTC.